Listed below are T cell receptor beta chains from one sample, sequenced in a study of T-cell reconstitution after alpha-beta-depleted transplantation in children. TCRdb re-called the PCR reads through MiXCR, storing one row per CDR3 protein. This table has 500,000 to 750,000 distinct CDR3 sequences, about an eighth appearing once. This material consisted of PBMCs, mostly from graft donor cells, taken 360 days after TCRalphabeta/CD19-depleted stem cell transplant. Receptors were obtained from a male patient aged 10-17 years who had a stem cell transplant for acute myeloid leukemia, so the T cells may come from the graft donor. The CDR3 runs from the conserved cysteine through the conserved F or W. D genes are given only for firm matches. Size is stated for part of the rows, as once, few or many counts, or as a class when the clone is expanded.

V: TRBV28
J: TRBJ2-1
length: 17
size: few
D: TRBD2
CDR3: CASSPPGLAGGGNEQFF
DNA: TGTGCCAGCAGTCCACCAGGACTAGCGGGAGGAGGGAATGAGCAGTTCTTC

V: TRBV4-2
J: TRBJ2-5
length: 13
size: many
D: .
CDR3: CASSRDIQETQYF
DNA: TGTGCCAGCAGCCGGGACATACAAGAGACCCAGTACTTC

V: TRBV4-2
J: TRBJ2-1
length: 14
size: few
D: .
CDR3: CASSQDKGWGEQFF
DNA: TGTGCCAGCAGCCAAGATAAGGGTTGGGGTGAGCAGTTCTTC

V: TRBV14
J: TRBJ2-2
length: 17
size: many
D: TRBD1
CDR3: CASSQDWGRGHTGELFF
DNA: TGTGCCAGCAGCCAAGATTGGGGCAGGGGGCACACCGGGGAGCTGTTTTTT

V: TRBV4-3
J: TRBJ2-1
length: 15
size: many
D: TRBD1
CDR3: CASSQGPAGGVEQFF
DNA: TGCGCCAGCAGCCAAGGACCGGCAGGGGGTGTAGAGCAGTTCTTC

V: TRBV19
J: TRBJ2-7
length: 16
size: few
D: .
CDR3: CASSPRGTGSNYEQYF
DNA: TGTGCCAGTAGTCCCCGGGGAACAGGGAGCAACTACGAGCAGTACTTC

V: TRBV12-3/TRBV12-4
J: TRBJ2-7
length: 15
size: .
D: TRBD2
CDR3: CASSLELAGEAEQYF
DNA: TGTGCCAGCAGTTTAGAACTAGCGGGAGAGGCCGAGCAGTACTTC

V: TRBV7-3
J: TRBJ2-7
length: 19
size: .
D: .
CDR3: CASSLMPPLLGGEAYEQYF
DNA: TGTGCCAGCAGCTTAATGCCCCCCCTGCTAGGGGGGGAGGCCTACGAGCAGTACTTC

V: TRBV29-1
J: TRBJ2-3
length: 17
size: .
D: TRBD1
CDR3: CSVEDRRSDRATDTQYF
DNA: TGCAGCGTTGAAGATCGAAGGTCCGACAGGGCCACAGATACGCAGTATTTT

V: TRBV18
J: TRBJ1-1
length: 14
size: .
D: .
CDR3: CASSLTVKNTEAFF
DNA: TGTGCCAGCTCTCTGACAGTCAAGAACACTGAAGCTTTCTTT

V: TRBV5-5
J: TRBJ2-7
length: 14
size: once
D: .
CDR3: CASSLPVRPYEQYF
DNA: TGTGCCAGCAGCTTGCCGGTCCGTCCCTACGAGCAGTACTTC

V: TRBV7-2
J: TRBJ2-5
length: 13
size: many
D: .
CDR3: CASSSENTETQYF
DNA: TGTGCCAGCAGCTCTGAGAATACGGAGACCCAGTACTTC

V: TRBV12-3/TRBV12-4
J: TRBJ1-2
length: 11
size: once
D: .
CDR3: CASSLRGRYTF
DNA: TGTGCCAGCAGTTTAAGGGGGAGGTACACCTTC

V: TRBV28
J: TRBJ1-5
length: 15
size: few
D: TRBD1
CDR3: CASSWGTGDNQPQHF
DNA: TGTGCCAGCAGTTGGGGGACAGGGGACAATCAGCCCCAGCATTTT

V: TRBV20-1
J: TRBJ2-3
length: 15
size: .
D: .
CDR3: CSARALEGGTDTQYF
DNA: TGCAGTGCTAGAGCCCTCGAGGGGGGCACAGATACGCAGTATTTT

V: TRBV28
J: TRBJ2-3
length: 16
size: .
D: .
CDR3: CASSFLGGLSTDTQYF
DNA: TGTGCCAGCAGTTTTTTGGGCGGACTGAGCACAGATACGCAGTATTTT

V: TRBV6-5
J: TRBJ2-3
length: 16
size: .
D: .
CDR3: CASSSSLAASTDTQYF
DNA: TGTGCCAGCAGTTCCTCCTTAGCGGCTAGCACAGATACGCAGTATTTT

V: TRBV7-9
J: TRBJ2-2
length: 17
size: once
D: .
CDR3: CASSPRAVGKNTGELFF
DNA: TGTGCCAGCAGCCCACGGGCGGTAGGAAAGAACACCGGGGAGCTGTTTTTT

V: TRBV7-2
J: TRBJ2-7
length: 12
size: many
D: TRBD2
CDR3: CASSVAGDEQYF
DNA: TGTGCCAGCAGTGTAGCGGGAGACGAGCAGTACTTC

V: TRBV5-1
J: TRBJ2-3
length: 16
size: many
D: TRBD2
CDR3: CASSFLTSGDTDTQYF
DNA: TGCGCCAGCAGCTTCCTCACTAGCGGGGACACAGATACGCAGTATTTT

V: TRBV27
J: TRBJ2-7
length: 14
size: .
D: .
CDR3: CASSLSLGLGEQYF
DNA: TGTGCCAGCAGTTTATCCCTCGGGTTGGGGGAGCAGTACTTC

V: TRBV29-1
J: TRBJ2-5
length: 16
size: few
D: TRBD2
CDR3: CSVTGTVTSGQETQYF
DNA: TGCAGCGTTACAGGGACGGTTACTAGCGGGCAAGAGACCCAGTACTTC

V: TRBV3-1
J: TRBJ2-7
length: 16
size: .
D: .
CDR3: CASSQDWAGLSYEQYF
DNA: TGTGCCAGCAGCCAAGATTGGGCGGGGCTCTCCTACGAGCAGTACTTC

V: TRBV3-1
J: TRBJ2-5
length: 15
size: few
D: .
CDR3: CASSEGLGPGETQYF
DNA: TGTGCCAGCAGCGAGGGACTGGGACCAGGGGAGACCCAGTACTTC

V: TRBV28
J: TRBJ2-1
length: 17
size: few
D: TRBD2
CDR3: CASSLGLAGTGGNEQFF
DNA: TGTGCCAGCAGTTTAGGACTAGCGGGAACCGGAGGCAATGAGCAGTTCTTC

V: TRBV7-6
J: TRBJ2-7
length: 16
size: few
D: TRBD2
CDR3: CASSLALAGRSYEQYF
DNA: TGTGCCAGCAGCCTAGCCCTAGCGGGGCGCTCCTACGAGCAGTACTTC

V: TRBV28
J: TRBJ2-2
length: 16
size: .
D: TRBD1
CDR3: CASSTPGQVFTGELFF
DNA: TGTGCCAGCAGCACACCGGGACAGGTATTCACCGGGGAGCTGTTTTTT

V: TRBV7-8
J: TRBJ1-5
length: 17
size: .
D: TRBD1
CDR3: CASSLAAGTGIGQPQHF
DNA: TGTGCCAGCAGCTTAGCGGCGGGGACAGGGATAGGTCAGCCCCAGCATTTT

V: TRBV14
J: TRBJ2-3
length: 16
size: few
D: TRBD2
CDR3: CASSQGLAEDTDTQYF
DNA: TGTGCCAGCAGCCAAGGACTAGCGGAGGACACAGATACGCAGTATTTT

V: TRBV29-1
J: TRBJ2-7
length: 17
size: .
D: TRBD2
CDR3: CSAGHALERLAGYEQYF
DNA: TGCAGCGCGGGGCATGCCCTTGAGCGACTAGCTGGCTACGAGCAGTACTTC

V: TRBV20-1
J: TRBJ2-2
length: 16
size: few
D: .
CDR3: CSARVGRTANTGELFF
DNA: TGCAGTGCTAGAGTGGGGCGGACGGCGAACACCGGGGAGCTGTTTTTT

V: TRBV29-1
J: TRBJ2-2
length: 12
size: many
D: .
CDR3: CSVVRGTGELFF
DNA: TGCAGCGTTGTCAGGGGAACCGGGGAGCTGTTTTTT

V: TRBV9
J: TRBJ2-1
length: 16
size: many
D: TRBD2
CDR3: CASSDYSGSYYNEQFF
DNA: TGTGCCAGCAGCGATTATAGCGGGAGCTACTACAATGAGCAGTTCTTC

V: TRBV20-1
J: TRBJ2-7
length: 14
size: many
D: .
CDR3: CSALHGRGDYEQYF
DNA: TGCAGTGCCTTACATGGGCGTGGGGACTACGAGCAGTACTTC

V: TRBV7-2
J: TRBJ2-1
length: 15
size: .
D: TRBD2
CDR3: CASSGGREADNEQFF
DNA: TGTGCCAGCTCCGGGGGGCGGGAGGCCGACAATGAGCAGTTCTTC

V: TRBV28
J: TRBJ2-1
length: 14
size: many
D: .
CDR3: CASRTDSLYNEQFF
DNA: TGTGCCAGCAGGACGGACAGTCTCTACAATGAGCAGTTCTTC

V: TRBV2
J: TRBJ2-2
length: 17
size: few
D: TRBD2
CDR3: CASSESGLAGERGELFF
DNA: TGTGCCAGCAGTGAATCAGGACTAGCGGGAGAACGAGGGGAGCTGTTTTTT

V: TRBV20-1
J: TRBJ2-7
length: 16
size: .
D: TRBD2
CDR3: CSLPGLAAPEFGEQYF
DNA: TGCAGTCTTCCGGGACTAGCGGCTCCGGAGTTTGGGGAGCAGTACTTC

V: TRBV9
J: TRBJ2-1
length: 12
size: few
D: TRBD2
CDR3: CASSALAGVQFF
DNA: TGTGCCAGCAGCGCGTTAGCGGGTGTGCAGTTCTTC

V: TRBV7-3
J: TRBJ2-1
length: 13
size: .
D: TRBD1
CDR3: CASSSGQVDEQFF
DNA: TGTGCCAGCAGCTCCGGACAGGTGGATGAGCAGTTCTTC

V: TRBV4-2
J: TRBJ2-3
length: 18
size: .
D: TRBD1
CDR3: CASSQDIITQGDWDTQYF
DNA: TGTGCCAGCAGCCAAGATATCATCACACAGGGGGATTGGGATACGCAGTATTTT

V: TRBV3-1
J: TRBJ2-7
length: 15
size: few
D: TRBD2
CDR3: CASSPSAGGIYEQYF
DNA: TGTGCCAGCAGCCCAAGTGCGGGAGGAATCTACGAGCAGTACTTC

V: TRBV6-1
J: TRBJ1-5
length: 17
size: .
D: .
CDR3: CASSLRGGPYSNQPQHF
DNA: TGTGCCAGCTCCCTGCGGGGGGGCCCATATAGCAATCAGCCCCAGCATTTT

V: TRBV18
J: TRBJ2-7
length: 13
size: .
D: .
CDR3: CASSPQTAYEQYF
DNA: TGTGCCAGCTCACCCCAAACAGCCTACGAGCAGTACTTC

V: TRBV14
J: TRBJ1-1
length: 15
size: .
D: .
CDR3: CASSQVQGSNTEAFF
DNA: TGTGCCAGCAGCCAGGTACAGGGCTCGAACACTGAAGCTTTCTTT